These T cell receptor beta chains were read from a single sample in a study of T cells after yellow fever vaccination. TCRdb re-called the 5' RACE reads with MiXCR, one entry per CDR3 protein. This table holds around 550,000 distinct CDR3 sequences, about a fifth found once. The sequences come from PBMCs, collected 15 days after the yellow fever booster vaccination. The receptors derive from a man younger than 40 who received the YFV17D yellow fever vaccine. Both conserved end residues are part of each CDR3. D genes are given only for firm matches. The listing skips clone size in some rows; elsewhere it reads once, few, many or a size class.

j_gene: TRBJ1-4; d_gene: -; len: 15; v_gene: TRBV3-1; abundance: -; CDR3aa: CASSHPSEGGEKLFF; CDR3nt: TGTGCCAGCAGCCACCCCTCAGAGGGCGGGGAAAAACTGTTTTTT
j_gene: TRBJ2-5; d_gene: TRBD2; len: 19; v_gene: TRBV5-1; abundance: -; CDR3aa: CASSVGGTSGSGSGETQYF; CDR3nt: TGCGCCAGCAGCGTTGGGGGGACTAGCGGGAGTGGCTCTGGAGAGACCCAGTACTTC
j_gene: TRBJ2-3; d_gene: -; len: 15; v_gene: TRBV6-1; abundance: -; CDR3aa: CASNRGATSTDTQYF; CDR3nt: TGTGCCAGCAACAGAGGTGCGACTAGCACAGATACGCAGTATTTT
j_gene: TRBJ2-5; d_gene: -; len: 12; v_gene: TRBV20-1; abundance: -; CDR3aa: CSALAPQETQYF; CDR3nt: TGCAGTGCTTTAGCCCCACAGGAGACCCAGTACTTC
j_gene: TRBJ2-1; d_gene: -; len: 15; v_gene: TRBV4-3; abundance: few; CDR3aa: CASSPDGGTYNEQFF; CDR3nt: TGCGCCAGCAGCCCCGACGGGGGAACCTACAATGAGCAGTTCTTC
j_gene: TRBJ2-7; d_gene: -; len: 12; v_gene: TRBV29-1; abundance: -; CDR3aa: CSVEDKEYEQYF; CDR3nt: TGCAGCGTTGAAGATAAGGAGTACGAGCAGTACTTC
j_gene: TRBJ2-3; d_gene: -; len: 14; v_gene: TRBV25-1; abundance: -; CDR3aa: CASSILEGGDTQYF; CDR3nt: TGTGCCAGCAGTATACTGGAGGGCGGAGATACGCAGTATTTT
j_gene: TRBJ2-7; d_gene: TRBD1; len: 14; v_gene: TRBV20-1; abundance: -; CDR3aa: CSAPTGQGFYEQYF; CDR3nt: TGCAGTGCTCCCACGGGACAGGGATTCTACGAGCAGTACTTC
j_gene: TRBJ2-7; d_gene: TRBD2; len: 16; v_gene: TRBV10-1; abundance: few; CDR3aa: CASSELTSGSMYEQYF; CDR3nt: TGCGCCAGCAGTGAGCTCACTAGCGGGAGTATGTACGAGCAGTACTTC
j_gene: TRBJ1-5; d_gene: -; len: 14; v_gene: TRBV27; abundance: -; CDR3aa: CASHGLGPNQPQHF; CDR3nt: TGTGCCAGCCACGGCCTGGGGCCCAATCAGCCCCAGCATTTT
j_gene: TRBJ2-7; d_gene: -; len: 13; v_gene: TRBV7-2; abundance: -; CDR3aa: CASSPRAFGEQYF; CDR3nt: TGTGCCAGCAGCCCGAGGGCTTTTGGCGAGCAGTACTTC
j_gene: TRBJ2-1; d_gene: -; len: 14; v_gene: TRBV20-1; abundance: -; CDR3aa: CSARGQGNLRQQFF; CDR3nt: TGCAGTGCTAGGGGGCAGGGGAACCTGCGGCAGCAGTTCTTC
j_gene: TRBJ2-5; d_gene: -; len: 14; v_gene: TRBV15; abundance: few; CDR3aa: CATSRDIGGETQYF; CDR3nt: TGTGCCACCAGCAGAGATATAGGGGGGGAGACCCAGTACTTC
j_gene: TRBJ2-1; d_gene: TRBD1; len: 18; v_gene: TRBV7-8; abundance: -; CDR3aa: CASSYITGTGSVYNEQFF; CDR3nt: TGTGCCAGCAGCTACATTACCGGGACAGGGTCGGTATACAATGAGCAGTTCTTC
j_gene: TRBJ2-7; d_gene: -; len: 13; v_gene: TRBV30; abundance: few; CDR3aa: CAWNSGAGYEQYF; CDR3nt: TGTGCCTGGAATAGCGGAGCCGGGTACGAGCAGTACTTC
j_gene: TRBJ2-1; d_gene: -; len: 14; v_gene: TRBV12-3/TRBV12-4; abundance: many; CDR3aa: CASSFGGPYNEQFF; CDR3nt: TGTGCCAGCAGCTTTGGCGGACCCTACAATGAGCAGTTCTTC
j_gene: TRBJ2-7; d_gene: TRBD1; len: 14; v_gene: TRBV10-3; abundance: -; CDR3aa: CAISLGQGTYEQYF; CDR3nt: TGTGCCATCAGCTTGGGACAGGGAACCTACGAGCAGTACTTC
j_gene: TRBJ2-3; d_gene: -; len: 13; v_gene: TRBV6-1; abundance: few; CDR3aa: CASRRDFTDTQYF; CDR3nt: TGTGCCAGCAGAAGGGACTTCACAGATACGCAGTATTTT
j_gene: TRBJ2-6; d_gene: TRBD1; len: 17; v_gene: TRBV7-7; abundance: -; CDR3aa: CANSTGTGVIGANVLTF; CDR3nt: TGTGCCAACAGCACCGGGACAGGGGTAATTGGGGCCAACGTCCTGACTTTC
j_gene: TRBJ1-1; d_gene: -; len: 13; v_gene: TRBV20-1; abundance: few; CDR3aa: CSAQTQGGTEAFF; CDR3nt: TGCAGTGCCCAGACACAGGGAGGGACTGAAGCTTTCTTT
j_gene: TRBJ2-1; d_gene: -; len: 14; v_gene: TRBV28; abundance: few; CDR3aa: CASSSGQTYNEQFF; CDR3nt: TGTGCCAGCAGCTCGGGACAAACCTACAATGAGCAGTTCTTC
j_gene: TRBJ2-5; d_gene: -; len: 14; v_gene: TRBV27; abundance: few; CDR3aa: CASSFIGNQETQYF; CDR3nt: TGTGCCAGCAGTTTTATAGGGAACCAAGAGACCCAGTACTTC
j_gene: TRBJ2-1; d_gene: TRBD2; len: 15; v_gene: TRBV28; abundance: -; CDR3aa: CASSLDQLAPNEQFF; CDR3nt: TGTGCCAGCAGTTTAGACCAACTAGCGCCCAATGAGCAGTTCTTC
j_gene: TRBJ2-3; d_gene: -; len: 16; v_gene: TRBV5-1; abundance: -; CDR3aa: CASSLGGQGRTDTQYF; CDR3nt: TGCGCCAGCAGCTTGGGGGGACAAGGACGCACAGATACGCAGTATTTT
j_gene: TRBJ2-7; d_gene: -; len: 14; v_gene: TRBV11-2; abundance: -; CDR3aa: CASSLVVRVYEQYF; CDR3nt: TGTGCCAGCAGCTTGGTTGTGAGGGTCTACGAGCAGTACTTC
j_gene: TRBJ2-7; d_gene: -; len: 11; v_gene: TRBV19; abundance: -; CDR3aa: CASSISTEQYF; CDR3nt: TGTGCCAGTAGTATTTCGACGGAGCAGTACTTC
j_gene: TRBJ2-2; d_gene: -; len: 14; v_gene: TRBV5-4; abundance: -; CDR3aa: CASSRRDPPGELFF; CDR3nt: TGTGCCAGCAGCCGCCGGGACCCCCCCGGGGAGCTGTTTTTT
j_gene: TRBJ2-2; d_gene: -; len: 15; v_gene: TRBV6-2/TRBV6-3; abundance: -; CDR3aa: CASVPQGLNTGELFF; CDR3nt: TGTGCCAGCGTACCACAGGGATTAAACACCGGGGAGCTGTTTTTT
j_gene: TRBJ2-7; d_gene: -; len: 16; v_gene: TRBV7-9; abundance: few; CDR3aa: CASSLSEGGTGNEQYF; CDR3nt: TGTGCCAGCAGCTTATCCGAGGGGGGGACAGGTAACGAGCAGTACTTC
j_gene: TRBJ1-1; d_gene: -; len: 13; v_gene: TRBV30; abundance: -; CDR3aa: CASTWTANTEAFF; CDR3nt: TGTGCCTCGACCTGGACAGCGAACACTGAAGCTTTTTTT
j_gene: TRBJ2-5; d_gene: TRBD1; len: 14; v_gene: TRBV5-5; abundance: few; CDR3aa: CASSRGQGLETQYF; CDR3nt: TGTGCCAGCAGCAGGGGACAGGGCTTAGAGACCCAGTACTTC
j_gene: TRBJ2-1; d_gene: -; len: 14; v_gene: TRBV20-1; abundance: few; CDR3aa: CSAAHGTNYNEQFF; CDR3nt: TGCAGTGCTGCTCACGGGACAAACTACAATGAGCAGTTCTTC
j_gene: TRBJ1-5; d_gene: -; len: 15; v_gene: TRBV15; abundance: -; CDR3aa: CATSRDRFSNQPQHF; CDR3nt: TGTGCCACCAGCAGGGACAGATTTAGCAATCAGCCCCAGCATTTT
j_gene: TRBJ2-1; d_gene: TRBD2; len: 16; v_gene: TRBV20-1; abundance: few; CDR3aa: CSATLAGPSSYNEQFF; CDR3nt: TGCAGTGCCACACTAGCGGGCCCATCTTCCTACAATGAGCAGTTCTTC
j_gene: TRBJ2-7; d_gene: TRBD2; len: 19; v_gene: TRBV4-3; abundance: -; CDR3aa: CASSQGGGSGSLPHYEQYF; CDR3nt: TGCGCCAGCAGCCAAGGAGGAGGTAGCGGGTCCTTACCTCACTACGAGCAGTACTTC
j_gene: TRBJ2-4; d_gene: TRBD1; len: 17; v_gene: TRBV6-2/TRBV6-3; abundance: many; CDR3aa: CASRNNNEDRTGDIQYF; CDR3nt: TGTGCCAGCAGAAATAACAACGAGGACAGGACCGGGGACATTCAGTACTTC